A selection of T cell receptor beta chains follows, all from one sample in a study of identical twins. TCRdb re-called the 5' RACE reads through MiXCR, storing one row per CDR3 protein. The sample shows roughly 250,000 distinct CDR3 sequences, roughly 13% of them seen only once. The sequenced sample consisted of memory (CD45RO+) T cells sorted from blood. These receptors originate from a woman between 18 and 30 years old in good health. Both conserved end residues are part of each CDR3. Each record gives: J gene, clone size, D gene, V gene, CDR3 DNA, CDR3 protein. The D gene is left open where the match is weak. Clone size is given for some rows only: seen once, a few or many times, or a class if the clone is expanded.

J: TRBJ2-3; size: .; D: TRBD2; V: TRBV20-1; DNA: TGCAGTGCTAGAGGGGCTAGCGGGGGGTCGGATACGCAGTATTTT; CDR3: CSARGASGGSDTQYF
J: TRBJ2-7; size: few; D: .; V: TRBV3-1; DNA: TGTGCCAGCAGCCGGTCTGGGAGCGGCTACGAGCAGTACTTC; CDR3: CASSRSGSGYEQYF
J: TRBJ2-7; size: .; D: .; V: TRBV7-2; DNA: TGTGCCAGCAGCTTAGAGAGGGCCGGCTACGAGCAGTACTTC; CDR3: CASSLERAGYEQYF
J: TRBJ1-1; size: few; D: .; V: TRBV20-1; DNA: TGCAGTCCTCGGGAGTACGACCTGAACACTGAAGCTTTCTTT; CDR3: CSPREYDLNTEAFF
J: TRBJ2-1; size: many; D: TRBD2; V: TRBV5-1; DNA: TGCGCCAGCAGCGGGGGACTAGAAGGCAATGAGCAGTTCTTC; CDR3: CASSGGLEGNEQFF
J: TRBJ2-5; size: many; D: TRBD2; V: TRBV7-6; DNA: TGTGCCAGCAGCTTATCGCCTAGCGGCTCCCAAGAGACCCAGTACTTC; CDR3: CASSLSPSGSQETQYF
J: TRBJ2-1; size: few; D: TRBD1; V: TRBV4-1; DNA: TGCGCCAGCAGCCAAGATCGACAGGGTCTCCAGTTCTTC; CDR3: CASSQDRQGLQFF
J: TRBJ2-3; size: many; D: TRBD2; V: TRBV6-1; DNA: TGTGCCAGCAGTGAAGGAGCGGGGGGTCTTGATACGCAGTATTTT; CDR3: CASSEGAGGLDTQYF
J: TRBJ2-3; size: .; D: .; V: TRBV6-1; DNA: TGTGCCGCCGGTCGGAGCCTCCTCGATACGCAGTATTTT; CDR3: CAAGRSLLDTQYF
J: TRBJ2-7; size: few; D: .; V: TRBV12-3/TRBV12-4; DNA: TGTGCCAGCAGTTTAGGGCAGAACGAGCAGTACTTC; CDR3: CASSLGQNEQYF
J: TRBJ2-1; size: .; D: TRBD2; V: TRBV6-1; DNA: TGTGCCAGCAGGACTAGCGGGGGCAATGAGCAGTTCTTC; CDR3: CASRTSGGNEQFF
J: TRBJ2-7; size: many; D: .; V: TRBV5-1; DNA: TGCGCCAGCAGCTCGGGGTACGAGCAGTACTTC; CDR3: CASSSGYEQYF
J: TRBJ2-1; size: few; D: TRBD2; V: TRBV10-3; DNA: TGTGCCATCTCGGCTAGCGGACTGACCTACAATGAGCAGTTCTTC; CDR3: CAISASGLTYNEQFF
J: TRBJ2-7; size: many; D: TRBD2; V: TRBV20-1; DNA: TGCAGTGCGAAACCGGGACTAGCGGCAGGGACCTACGAGCAGTACTTC; CDR3: CSAKPGLAAGTYEQYF
J: TRBJ1-5; size: many; D: .; V: TRBV3-1; DNA: TGTGCCAGCAGCCATGGACATGTGAATCAGCCCCAGCATTTT; CDR3: CASSHGHVNQPQHF
J: TRBJ2-4; size: .; D: TRBD2; V: TRBV6-1; DNA: TGTGCCAGCCGACTAGCGGGGGGAAACATTCAGTACTTC; CDR3: CASRLAGGNIQYF
J: TRBJ2-7; size: .; D: TRBD1; V: TRBV6-1; DNA: TGTGCCAGCGGTAGGGACAGGGGTTACGAGCAGTACTTC; CDR3: CASGRDRGYEQYF
J: TRBJ1-5; size: few; D: TRBD1; V: TRBV12-3/TRBV12-4; DNA: TGTGCCAGCACCGGGGACAGGGACGGGAATCAGCCCCAGCATTTT; CDR3: CASTGDRDGNQPQHF
J: TRBJ2-3; size: many; D: TRBD2; V: TRBV29-1; DNA: TGCAGCGTTGACTCCAGACTAGCGAGCACAGATACGCAGTATTTT; CDR3: CSVDSRLASTDTQYF
J: TRBJ2-5; size: many; D: .; V: TRBV5-1; DNA: TGCGCCAGTCAACAGGGAGATCGGGAGACCCAGTACTTC; CDR3: CASQQGDRETQYF
J: TRBJ2-3; size: few; D: TRBD1; V: TRBV6-2/TRBV6-3; DNA: TGTGCCAGCTGCCACAGGGGTTTTAGCACAGATACGCAGTATTTT; CDR3: CASCHRGFSTDTQYF
J: TRBJ2-3; size: many; D: .; V: TRBV20-1; DNA: TGCAGTGCTAGTTACCAGGGGTCGTCAGATACGCAGTATTTT; CDR3: CSASYQGSSDTQYF
J: TRBJ1-2; size: .; D: TRBD1; V: TRBV27; DNA: TGTGCCAGCAGCACCGGGACAGGGCATGGCTACACCTTC; CDR3: CASSTGTGHGYTF
J: TRBJ1-1; size: many; D: .; V: TRBV12-3/TRBV12-4; DNA: TGTGCCAGCAGTCCGGCTCGGATTGAAGCTTTCTTT; CDR3: CASSPARIEAFF
J: TRBJ2-6; size: few; D: .; V: TRBV2; DNA: TGTGCCAGCAGTGGGGGACATGGGACTGGGGCCAACGTCCTGACTTTC; CDR3: CASSGGHGTGANVLTF
J: TRBJ1-1; size: many; D: TRBD1; V: TRBV5-6; DNA: TGTGCCAGCAGCTTGGTAGACAGGGAAGGTGAAGCTTTCTTT; CDR3: CASSLVDREGEAFF
J: TRBJ1-1; size: many; D: .; V: TRBV5-1; DNA: TGCGCCAGCAGCTTGCAAGGCAACGGAGCTTTCTTT; CDR3: CASSLQGNGAFF
J: TRBJ2-1; size: .; D: TRBD1; V: TRBV9; DNA: TGTGCCAGCAGCGTCGAACAGGGGTTGTACAATGAGCAGTTCTTC; CDR3: CASSVEQGLYNEQFF
J: TRBJ2-3; size: many; D: .; V: TRBV12-3/TRBV12-4; DNA: TGTGCCAGCAGTTTACTGACTACAGATACGCAGTATTTT; CDR3: CASSLLTTDTQYF
J: TRBJ2-3; size: few; D: .; V: TRBV20-1; DNA: TGCAGTGCTAGAGATCCCGGCGGGACAGCAGATACGCAGTATTTT; CDR3: CSARDPGGTADTQYF
J: TRBJ2-1; size: .; D: TRBD2; V: TRBV20-1; DNA: TGCAGTGCCCTCAGCGGGAGTTCTTACAATGAGCAGTTCTTC; CDR3: CSALSGSSYNEQFF